Listed below are T cell receptor beta chains from one sample, sequenced in a study of blood T cells in healthy people across ages. TCRdb re-called the 5' RACE reads through MiXCR, storing one row per CDR3 protein. The sample includes approximately 1,700,000 distinct CDR3 sequences, about 39% of them seen just once. Input material: blood. The receptors were gathered from a human donor in good health. Both conserved end residues are part of each CDR3. D genes are given only for firm matches. Size is omitted from some rows. Given values are once, few, many or a class for expanded clones.

TRBV24-1	12	.	.	TRBJ2-4	TGTGCCACCACGCTAGCCAAAAACATTCAGTACTTC	CATTLAKNIQYF
TRBV11-3	15	.	TRBD1	TRBJ1-2	TGTGCCAGCAGTCCGCCCGGGACAGGGCCCCGCGGCTACACCTTC	CASSPPGTGPRGYTF
TRBV6-5	14	once	.	TRBJ1-1	TGTGCCAGCAGCCAGACCGACGGGGGCACTGAAGCTTTCTTT	CASSQTDGGTEAFF
TRBV20-1	13	.	.	TRBJ2-1	TGCAGTGCTGGGGGAACTAGGTACAATGAGCAGTTCTTC	CSAGGTRYNEQFF
TRBV12-3/TRBV12-4	14	.	.	TRBJ2-5	TGTGCCAGCAGTTTTCGAAATATTCAAGAGACCCAGTACTTC	CASSFRNIQETQYF
TRBV6-1	18	once	.	TRBJ2-1	TGTGCCAGCAGTGTTCGACCCGTTTGGGGGTCTTCCTACAATGAGCAGTTCTTC	CASSVRPVWGSSYNEQFF
TRBV7-8	16	.	.	TRBJ2-4	TGTGCCAGCAGCTTAGTTAGTGGCGGGTCCAAAAACATTCAGTACTTC	CASSLVSGGSKNIQYF
TRBV6-6	16	.	.	TRBJ2-3	TGTGCCAGCAGTCCCCGCGGCTCGTTCACCACAGATACGCAGTATTTT	CASSPRGSFTTDTQYF
TRBV5-6	11	.	.	TRBJ2-7	TGTGCCAGCAGTAGGAAGGAGGCCCAGTACTTC	CASSRKEAQYF
TRBV20-1	15	.	TRBD1	TRBJ1-2	TGCAGTGCTAGAACCCTTGGACAGGGAAACTATGGCTACACCTTC	CSARTLGQGNYGYTF
TRBV12-3/TRBV12-4	15	.	TRBD1	TRBJ1-5	TGTGCCAGCAGTTTTCCGGGACAGGGTTTCCAGCTCCAGCATTTT	CASSFPGQGFQLQHF
TRBV5-1	16	.	.	TRBJ2-5	TGCGCCAGCAGTTTAGAGGACGGCAGCCTGCAAGAGGCCCAGTACTTC	CASSLEDGSLQEAQYF
TRBV7-2	18	.	TRBD2	TRBJ2-7	TGTGCCAGCAGCTATTCCTCCGGGACTAGCGGGGAGGACTACGAGCAGTACTTC	CASSYSSGTSGEDYEQYF
TRBV20-1	14	once	.	TRBJ2-1	TGCAGTGCTAGAGGTCTCAGCTCCTACAGTGAGCAGTTCTTC	CSARGLSSYSEQFF
TRBV5-1	16	.	.	TRBJ2-1	TGCGCCAGCAGCCTTTTAGGGGGGTCAATTTCCAATGAGCAGTTCTTC	CASSLLGGSISNEQFF
TRBV12-3/TRBV12-4	15	.	.	TRBJ2-7	TGTGCCAGCTCGACATGGGAAAGCGAGAGCTACGAGCAGTACTTC	CASSTWESESYEQYF
TRBV10-3	13	many	.	TRBJ1-5	TGTGCCATCAGTGGGGGTGGCAATCAGCCCCAGCATTTT	CAISGGGNQPQHF
TRBV12-3/TRBV12-4	12	.	.	TRBJ2-7	TGTGCCAGCATGCCCGGAGGTCCCCAGCAGTACTTC	CASMPGGPQQYF
TRBV5-1	14	.	TRBD1	TRBJ1-6	TGCGCCAGCAGCCTGACAGGGAAAGGATCACCCCTCCACTTT	CASSLTGKGSPLHF
TRBV7-9	14	.	TRBD1	TRBJ2-1	TGTGCCAGCAGCCGACAGGGGGGTTACAATGAGCAGTTCTTC	CASSRQGGYNEQFF
TRBV4-1	14	.	TRBD1	TRBJ1-2	TGCGCCAGCAGCCAAGTGGGGACAGTTGATGGCTACACCTTC	CASSQVGTVDGYTF
TRBV9	15	few	.	TRBJ2-3	TGTGCCAGCAGCGTAGCTCCGGAACCGACAGATACGCAGTATTTT	CASSVAPEPTDTQYF
TRBV6-2/TRBV6-3	12	few	.	TRBJ2-1	TGTGCCAGCAGTTACTCGTCTTACGAGCAGTTCTTC	CASSYSSYEQFF
TRBV5-8	16	.	.	TRBJ1-5	TGTGCCAGCAGCTTGGCCAGAGGGATTAGCAATCAGCCCCAGCATTTT	CASSLARGISNQPQHF